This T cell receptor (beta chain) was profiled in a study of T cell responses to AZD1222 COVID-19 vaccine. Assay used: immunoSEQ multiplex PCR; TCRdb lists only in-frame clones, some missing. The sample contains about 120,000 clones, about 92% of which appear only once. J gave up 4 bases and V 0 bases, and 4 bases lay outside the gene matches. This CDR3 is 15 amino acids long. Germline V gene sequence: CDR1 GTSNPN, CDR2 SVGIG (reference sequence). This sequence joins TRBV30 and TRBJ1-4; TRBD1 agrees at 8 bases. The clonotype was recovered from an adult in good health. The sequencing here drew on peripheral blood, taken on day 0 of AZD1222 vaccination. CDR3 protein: CAWSVGQAFNEKLFF. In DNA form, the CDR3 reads TGTGCCTGGAGTGTGGGACAGGCCTTTAATGAAAAACTGTTTTTT.